These 4 T cell receptor beta chains were all obtained from the same sample, sequenced in a study of shared clonotypes between healthy human individuals. Terminally differentiated effector memory CD45RA+ cells were excluded by CCR7 positive selection of CD45RO-negative cells. Data came from immunoSEQ multiplex PCR; TCRdb stores just in-frame clones and leaves some out. The sample yields about 580,000 clones, 95% to 98% seen once. What was sequenced was naive CD8+ T cells sorted from blood. These receptors came from a man in his thirties or forties in good health.

J is TRBJ2-1 and V is TRBV29-1; TRBD2 aligns across 8 bases. CDR3 length equals 18 residues. Germline V CDR1 and CDR2: SQVTM, ANQGSEA. The J segment lost 0 bases and the V segment lost 4 bases, leaving 14 bases of the junction unmatched. The CDR3 region has the DNA TGCAGCGTTGTATCGGATGCTAGCGGGTGGAGCTCCTACAATGAGCAGTTCTTC. Its translation is CSVVSDASGWSSYNEQFF.

The chain is built from TRBV4-3 and TRBJ2-1; unclear D gene. V lost 1 base and J lost 10, with 5 bases in between. CDR3 length: 11 amino acids. Germline lookup yields CDR1 LGHNA and CDR2 YSLEER. In DNA, the CDR3 is TGCGCCAGCAGCCAAGGGTGGGAGCAGTTCTTC. It is translated as CASSQGWEQFF.

V is TRBV10-3 and J is TRBJ2-7; D gene uncertain. Trimming left V 2 bases short and J 2 bases short, with 7 bases between. The CDR3 sequence is 13 residues long. The germline V gene encodes CDR1 ENHRY and CDR2 SYGVKD. The CDR3 protein is CAISEVRTYEQYF. The CDR3 nucleotides read TGTGCCATCAGTGAGGTCAGGACCTACGAGCAGTACTTC.

The rearrangement joins TRBV28 to TRBJ2-7, with 10 positions matching TRBD2. V trimming: 1 base; J trimming: 5 bases; junction bases outside the gene matches: 8. The CDR3 consists of 16 residues. The germline V gene has CDR1 MDHEN and CDR2 SYDVKM. The CDR3: CASSLFPSGSSHEQYF. The CDR3 DNA sequence: TGTGCCAGCAGTTTATTCCCTAGCGGGAGTTCCCACGAGCAGTACTTC.